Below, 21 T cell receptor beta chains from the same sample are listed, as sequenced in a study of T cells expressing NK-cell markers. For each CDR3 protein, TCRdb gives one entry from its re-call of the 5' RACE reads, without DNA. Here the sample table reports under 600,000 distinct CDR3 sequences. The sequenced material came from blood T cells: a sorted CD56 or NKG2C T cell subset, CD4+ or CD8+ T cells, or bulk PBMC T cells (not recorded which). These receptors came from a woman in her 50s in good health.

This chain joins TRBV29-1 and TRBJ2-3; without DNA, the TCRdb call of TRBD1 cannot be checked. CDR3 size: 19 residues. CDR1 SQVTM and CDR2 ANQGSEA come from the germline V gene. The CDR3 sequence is CSVDAPGTGASVSTDTQYF.

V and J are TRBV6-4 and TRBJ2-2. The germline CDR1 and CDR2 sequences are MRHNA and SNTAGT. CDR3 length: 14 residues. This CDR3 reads CASSVAAHTGELFF.

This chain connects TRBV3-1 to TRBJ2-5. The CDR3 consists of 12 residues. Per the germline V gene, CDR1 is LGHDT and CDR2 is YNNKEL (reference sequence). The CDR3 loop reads CASTNYLKTQYF.

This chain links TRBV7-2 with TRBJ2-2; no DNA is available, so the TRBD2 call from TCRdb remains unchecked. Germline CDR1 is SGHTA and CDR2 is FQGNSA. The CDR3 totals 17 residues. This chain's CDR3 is CASRQLAGGPDTGELFF.

CDR3 sequence: CSAHASAGRNEQFF. The rearrangement uses TRBV20-1 and TRBJ2-1; TCRdb designates TRBD2, a call that cannot be tested without DNA. Germline loops: CDR1 DFQATT, CDR2 SNEGSKA (reference sequence). The CDR3 runs to 14 residues.

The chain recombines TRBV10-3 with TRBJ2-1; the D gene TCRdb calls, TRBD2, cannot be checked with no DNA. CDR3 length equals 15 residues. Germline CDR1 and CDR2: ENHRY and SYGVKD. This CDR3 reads CAISEPGLNDPEQFF.

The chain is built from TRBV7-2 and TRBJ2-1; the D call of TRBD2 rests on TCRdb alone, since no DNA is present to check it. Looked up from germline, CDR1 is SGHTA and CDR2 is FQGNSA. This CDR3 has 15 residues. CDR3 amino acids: CASSPPGTSKNEQFF.

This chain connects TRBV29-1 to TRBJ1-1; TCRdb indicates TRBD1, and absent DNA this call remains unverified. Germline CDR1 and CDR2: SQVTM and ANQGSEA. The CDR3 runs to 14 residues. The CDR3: CSFLTGTANTEAFF. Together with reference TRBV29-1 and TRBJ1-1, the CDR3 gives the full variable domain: SAVISQKPSRDICQRGTSLTIQCQVDSQVTMMFWYRQQPGQSLTLIATANQGSEATYESGFVIDKFPISRPNLTFSTLTVSNMSPEDSSIYLCSFLTGTANTEAFFGQGTRLTVV.

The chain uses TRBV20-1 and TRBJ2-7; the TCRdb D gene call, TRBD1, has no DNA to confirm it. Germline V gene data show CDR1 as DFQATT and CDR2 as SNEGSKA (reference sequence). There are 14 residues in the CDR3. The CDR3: CSAKYRGPTYEQYF.

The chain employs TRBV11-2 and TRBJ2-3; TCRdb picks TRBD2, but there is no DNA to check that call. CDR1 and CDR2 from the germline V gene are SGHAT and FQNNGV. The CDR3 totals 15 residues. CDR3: CASSFPKAGDDTQYF.

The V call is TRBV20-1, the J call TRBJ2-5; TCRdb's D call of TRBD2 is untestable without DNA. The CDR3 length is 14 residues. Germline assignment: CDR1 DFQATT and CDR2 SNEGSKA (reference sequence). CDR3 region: CSASLTSGGETQYF.

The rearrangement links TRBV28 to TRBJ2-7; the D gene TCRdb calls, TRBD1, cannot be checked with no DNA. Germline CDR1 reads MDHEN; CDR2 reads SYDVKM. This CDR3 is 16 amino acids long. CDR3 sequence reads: CASSLLSGGKFYEQYF. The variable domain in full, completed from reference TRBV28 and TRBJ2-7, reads DVKVTQSSRYLVKRTGEKVFLECVQDMDHENMFWYRQDPGLGLRLIYFSYDVKMKEKGDIPEGYSVSREKKERFSLILESASTNQTSMYLCASSLLSGGKFYEQYFGPGTRLTVT.

CDR3 amino acids: CASSRSSGSWQETQYF. V and J are TRBV7-8 and TRBJ2-5; TCRdb selects TRBD2, and the lack of DNA leaves this call unchecked. The CDR3 covers 16 residues. Germline values: CDR1 SGHVS, CDR2 FQNEAQ.

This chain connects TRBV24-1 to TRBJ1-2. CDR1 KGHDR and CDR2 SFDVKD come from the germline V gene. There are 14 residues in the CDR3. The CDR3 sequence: CATSDLRTNYGYTF.

CDR3 sequence reads: CASSQVGGGTDTQYF. V and J are TRBV3-1 and TRBJ2-3; TCRdb lists TRBD2, though no DNA is available to test this call. The CDR3 is 15 residues long. Per the germline V gene, CDR1 is LGHDT and CDR2 is YNNKEL (reference sequence).

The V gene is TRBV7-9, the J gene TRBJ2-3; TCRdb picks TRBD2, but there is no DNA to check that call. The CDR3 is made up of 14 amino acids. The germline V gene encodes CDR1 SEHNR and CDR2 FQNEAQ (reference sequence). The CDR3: CASSLSSRTDTQYF. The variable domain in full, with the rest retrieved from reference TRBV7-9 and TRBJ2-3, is DTGVSQNPRHKITKRGQNVTFRCDPISEHNRLYWYRQTLGQGPEFLTYFQNEAQLEKSRLLSDRFSAERPKGSFSTLEIQRTEQGDSAMYLCASSLSSRTDTQYFGPGTRLTVL.

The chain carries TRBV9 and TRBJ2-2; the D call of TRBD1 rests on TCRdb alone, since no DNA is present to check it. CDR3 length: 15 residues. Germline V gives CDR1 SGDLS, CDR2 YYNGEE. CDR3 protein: CASSKQGRDTGELFF.

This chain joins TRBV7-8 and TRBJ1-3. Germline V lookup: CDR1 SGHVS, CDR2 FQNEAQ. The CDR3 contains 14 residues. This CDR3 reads CASSLEGPGNTIYF.

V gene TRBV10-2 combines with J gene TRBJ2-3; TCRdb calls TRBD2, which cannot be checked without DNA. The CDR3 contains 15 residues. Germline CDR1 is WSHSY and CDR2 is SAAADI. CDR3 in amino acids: CASILAGGGTDTQYF.

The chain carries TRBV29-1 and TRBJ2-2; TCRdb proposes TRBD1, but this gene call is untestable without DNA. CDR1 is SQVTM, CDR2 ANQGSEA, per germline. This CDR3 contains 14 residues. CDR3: CSVHSEGFTGELFF.

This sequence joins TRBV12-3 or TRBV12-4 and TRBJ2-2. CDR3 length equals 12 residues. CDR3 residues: CACYRNYGELFF.